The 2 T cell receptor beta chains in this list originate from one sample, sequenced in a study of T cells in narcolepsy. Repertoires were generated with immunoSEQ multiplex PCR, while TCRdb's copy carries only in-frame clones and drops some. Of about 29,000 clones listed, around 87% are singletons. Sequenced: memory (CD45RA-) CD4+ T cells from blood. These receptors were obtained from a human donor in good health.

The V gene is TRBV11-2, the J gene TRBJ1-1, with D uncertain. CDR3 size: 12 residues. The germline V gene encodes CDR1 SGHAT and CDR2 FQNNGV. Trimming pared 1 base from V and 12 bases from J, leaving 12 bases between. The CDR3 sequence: CASSLVAQATFF. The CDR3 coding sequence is TGTGCCAGCAGCTTAGTTGCGCAGGCGACTTTCTTT.

CDR3 residues: CASSVGQRADETQYF. Here the CDR3 DNA reads TGTGCCAGCAGCGTAGGTCAGAGGGCCGACGAGACCCAGTACTTC. V gene TRBV9 combines with J gene TRBJ2-5; D perhaps matches TRBD2 (5 bases). The CDR3 contains 15 residues. Germline CDR1 and CDR2: SGDLS and YYNGEE. Trimming removed 0 bases from V and 5 bases from J, with 14 bases in between.